The subject of this entry is one TCR beta chain. Other nucleotide sequences in the sample specify the same CDR3. The data were taken from a study of shared clonotypes between healthy human individuals. Turning to the study itself: CD4 naive and memory got three plates each, CD8 naive two, CD8 memory one.

Germline V gene data show CDR1 as SGHRS and CDR2 as YFSETQ. This CDR3 contains 16 residues. Deletions cut 0 bases from V and 0 bases from J, with 10 bases between. Assay execution took place at the deep level. Methods used by the authors: Owing to the provision of junction-only sequences devoid of quality scores by immunoSEQ, filtering differed. TCRdb keeps only in-frame clones here, not all; method: immunoSEQ multiplex PCR. V, J and clone size derive from that table, while D and trimming were established from the DNA sequence. The data contain 400,000 to 600,000 clones, roughly 95% of them singletons.

This TCR was sampled from a woman aged 25-40 years in good health. The sample taken for sequencing was naive CD4+ T cells sorted from blood. Subset specified: CD45RA+ positively selected. This sequence joins TRBV5-1 and TRBJ2-1; D call uncertain. CDR3 sequence: CASSLAGGSSYNEQFF. CDR3 coding DNA: TGCGCCAGCAGCTTGGCCGGCGGTAGCTCCTACAATGAGCAGTTCTTC.